This T cell receptor (beta chain) was captured in a study of a mutant IDH1 vaccine in newly diagnosed glioma. Study-wide context: Vaccination was launched 4-6 weeks after radiotherapy alone, or with temozolomide cycles. It was radiotherapy, temozolomide, or both that patients received previously, with most receiving both.

Generated by immunoSEQ multiplex PCR, the TCRdb table keeps only in-frame clones and is missing some. The data contain roughly 40,000 clones, over 75% of them singletons. Time point in this sample: week 5, during vaccination. A single vaccine dose contained 300 ug of mutant IDH1 20-mer peptide, and topical imiquimod was used with it. The CDR3 has 16 amino acids. CDR1 and CDR2 from the germline V gene are WNHNN and SYGVQD (reference sequence). V trimming: 4 bases; J trimming: 5 bases; junction bases outside the gene matches: 7. Study results and caveats: Evidence of vaccine-induced immune responses was documented in roughly 93% of patients. Apparently unrelated to pseudoprogression were changes in the top peripheral T cell clonotypes.

Points on this clone: Antigen specificity is unknown.

This material consisted of PBMCs, taken from a glioma patient whose treatment included an IDH1 peptide vaccine. This sequence was found in a man aged 40-55 years with glioma. V usage is TRBV10-1 and J usage is TRBJ2-1; 11 bases match TRBD2. The CDR3: CASSGAPGLADNEQFF. The CDR3 bases are TGCGCCAGCAGTGGGGCCCCGGGACTAGCGGACAATGAGCAGTTCTTC.